These T cell receptor beta chains were read from a single sample in a study of pediatric ulcerative colitis. Data came from immunoSEQ multiplex PCR; TCRdb stores just in-frame clones and leaves some out. Here the sample spans 20,000 or so clones, about three quarters being singletons. The specimen sequenced was gut tissue. The receptor source for this set is a boy younger than 18 with severe ulcerative colitis. Each CDR3 is given with its conserved first and last residue. D genes are given only for firm matches. The size entry is marked missing in some rows and otherwise reads once, few, many or a size class.

v_call	d_call	j_call	clone_size	cdr3_nt	cdr3_aa
TRBV6-1	TRBD1	TRBJ2-7	NA	TGTGCCAGCAGTGAAGACACAGGGGGATCCTACGAGCAGTACTTC	CASSEDTGGSYEQYF
TRBV10-1	TRBD2	TRBJ2-6	NA	TGCGCCAGCAGTGAGGGGGTAGCGGGGAGCTCTGGGGCCAACGTCCTGACTTTC	CASSEGVAGSSGANVLTF
TRBV11-3	NA	TRBJ2-3	NA	TGTGCCAGCAGCACCCCGGGCCCCTCCCCCCCAGATACGCAGTATTTT	CASSTPGPSPPDTQYF
TRBV9	TRBD2	TRBJ2-3	NA	TGTGCCAGCAGCGTAGGCCCAGCGGGGGGGACAGATACGCAGTATTTT	CASSVGPAGGTDTQYF
TRBV5-1	NA	TRBJ1-1	NA	TGCGCCAGCGATAAAGAAGCAATGAACACTGAAGCTTTCTTT	CASDKEAMNTEAFF
TRBV6-5	TRBD2	TRBJ2-3	NA	TGTGCCAGCAGCCGTGGACTAGCTAGAACAGATACGCAGTATTTT	CASSRGLARTDTQYF
TRBV7-6	TRBD2	TRBJ2-3	NA	TGTGCCAGCAGCTTAACTAGCGGGGGGGCCAGAGATACGCAGTATTTT	CASSLTSGGARDTQYF
TRBV5-1	NA	TRBJ2-2	NA	TGCGCCAGCAGCTTGGATGACCCGTTGGGGTACACCGGGGAGCTGTTTTTT	CASSLDDPLGYTGELFF
TRBV7-3	NA	TRBJ2-1	NA	TGTGCCAGCAGCCCCGGACCTTACAATGAGCAGTTCTTC	CASSPGPYNEQFF
TRBV19	NA	TRBJ1-6	NA	TGTGCCACATCAGTGTCCTATAATTCACCCCTCCACTTT	CATSVSYNSPLHF
TRBV5-6	NA	TRBJ1-2	few	TGTGCCAGCAGCTTGGCAAGTCAAATCTATGGCTACACCTTC	CASSLASQIYGYTF
TRBV13	NA	TRBJ2-7	NA	TGTGCCAGCAGCTTACAAACAGGGAAGGCGTACGAGCAGTACTTC	CASSLQTGKAYEQYF
TRBV6-1	NA	TRBJ2-7	once	TGTGCCACCCTGTGGAGGAATCCCAACGAGCAGTACTTC	CATLWRNPNEQYF
TRBV2	NA	TRBJ2-6	NA	TGTGCCAGCAGTGCTGTAGGGTTCTACTCTGGGGCCAACGTCCTGACTTTC	CASSAVGFYSGANVLTF
TRBV30	TRBD1	TRBJ1-2	few	TGTGCCTGGAGCTTAGGACAGGGCCTCGGTGGCTACACCTTC	CAWSLGQGLGGYTF
TRBV27	NA	TRBJ1-5	NA	TGTGCCAGTGGGACCTGGGGACCCGCAGGCAATCAGCCCCAGCATTTT	CASGTWGPAGNQPQHF
TRBV2	NA	TRBJ1-4	NA	TGTGCCAGGAGAGAGCGCACCCCAACCGAAAAACTGTTTTTT	CARRERTPTEKLFF
TRBV15	TRBD1	TRBJ1-5	few	TGTGCCACCAGCAGAGATCCGCGAACAGGGGGTAGGTCCCAGCATTTT	CATSRDPRTGGRSQHF
TRBV30	TRBD1	TRBJ1-2	NA	TGTGCCTGGAGTCCACTGACAGGGGGCAGGAGCTACACCTTC	CAWSPLTGGRSYTF
TRBV30	NA	TRBJ2-3	NA	TGTGCCTGGCATTCCGGTGGCAGGAGCACAGATACGCAGTATTTT	CAWHSGGRSTDTQYF
TRBV27	NA	TRBJ2-1	NA	TGTGCCAGCAGTCTCGCCGGCTCCTACAATGAGCAGTTCTTC	CASSLAGSYNEQFF
TRBV11-2	NA	TRBJ1-1	NA	TGTGCCAGCAGCTTAGCGGGCCTAGGGAACACTGAAGCTTTCTTT	CASSLAGLGNTEAFF
TRBV19	TRBD1	TRBJ1-3	NA	TGTGCCAGTAGTATGACAGGGAGTATAGACACCATATATTTT	CASSMTGSIDTIYF
TRBV6-4	TRBD1	TRBJ2-3	NA	TGTGCCAGCTCGACAGGGGGCACAGATACGCAGTATTTT	CASSTGGTDTQYF
TRBV7-7	TRBD2	TRBJ2-3	NA	TGTGCCAGCAGCTTAGAGGCTAGCGGGGGGCGCACAGATACGCAGTATTTT	CASSLEASGGRTDTQYF
TRBV9	TRBD1	TRBJ2-5	once	TGTGCCAGCAGCGTATGGCAGGGGGCGCAGGAGACCCAGTACTTC	CASSVWQGAQETQYF
TRBV10-3	TRBD2	TRBJ2-5	NA	TGTGCCGTTTCGGCGGCTAGCGGGGGCACGGAGACCCAGTACTTC	CAVSAASGGTETQYF
TRBV10-2	NA	TRBJ2-1	NA	TGCGCCAGCAGTGAGTGGGGGGTCCTAAGAGCGGAGCAGTTCTTC	CASSEWGVLRAEQFF